This T cell receptor (beta chain) was documented in a study of identical twins (dated by TCRdb to between 2015 and 2016). With respect to the entire study: To test whether fetal clonotypes persist, this study deep-sequenced TCR alpha and beta repertoires from monozygotic twins, from unrelated adults of various ages, and from cord blood. Replicate twin experiments were performed at different times using different library preparation protocols to rule out contamination. Results and caveats for the whole study, not just this receptor: In monozygotic twins, out-of-frame TCR alpha sharing was systematically underestimated by recombination models, although the models agreed with sharing between unrelated individuals. Out-of-frame TCR alpha sequences shared between twins showed an excess of low generation-probability sequences compared with coincidental sharing between unrelated individuals. The excess sharing between twins in beta out-of-frame sequences was weaker because fewer shared sequences reduced the signal-to-noise ratio. Because the same donors could not be followed over many years, conclusions were based on cross-sectional statistical analysis. Zero-insertion analyses could be partly confounded by invariant T cells such as MAIT and iNKT, though diverse VJ usage argued against such confounding for most clonotypes. Fewer insertions were carried by abundant cord blood beta clonotypes; a weaker similar trend was observed in young adult naive repertoires, while no such trend was observed in memory repertoires.

Library generation was performed with 5' RACE. Sequencing relied on an Illumina HiSeq 2000. A universal primer binding site was added through template switching, and the final cDNA carried a unique molecular identifier so that TCR cDNA molecules could be counted accurately. Specific primers in the conserved constant-segment region were used to synthesize first-strand cDNA for the TCR alpha and beta chains. To control for contamination, every cDNA library carried two barcodes: a SMART-Mk sample barcode plus Illumina barcodes. TruSeq adapter sequences and Illumina sample barcodes were added in two successive PCR steps. The Illumina HiSeq platform was used with custom primers to sequence TCR alpha and beta cDNA libraries. The published analysis was carried out like this. Raw reads were processed with MiGEC to extract unique molecular identifiers, and MiXCR was used to determine CDR3 positions. For each individual, recombination models were inferred using an EM algorithm with the repgenHMM and IGoR tools. Shared clonotype analysis was performed with the tcR package in R, normalizing sharing by the product of cloneset sizes. To study raw recombination without the effects of thymic and clonal selection, out-of-frame nonproductive sequences were analyzed. Using fastp trimming at Q25 and MiXCR clonotype assembly, TCRdb reanalyzed the public sequencing data and kept in-frame beta chains. CDR3 protein duplicates are merged, each entry listing the most common genes and DNA. The V and J calls were determined by TCRdb, not by the authors. The sample records under 800,000 distinct CDR3 sequences, over 20% of which are singletons. 4.3% of the sample belongs to the ten largest clones.

Every donor in the study was a healthy Caucasian. The twin cohort comprised three pairs of female monozygotic twins, all aged roughly 18 to 29 years. Peripheral blood mononuclear cells were the source from which RNA for the TCR libraries was isolated. This clonotype has at least ten counts. This receptor's antigen is unknown. No clone much larger than this one lies a single base away; base qualities are absent. From the cysteine through the phenylalanine, the CDR3 covers 17 amino acids. The only DNA kept is the CDR3, 51 bases in frame from the first base. The junction shows trimming of 7 bases on V and 0 bases on J, and the gene matches do not reach 14 bases of it. Separately, the same data were catalogued under a study of T cells expressing NK-cell markers. That second report states: In sorted CD3+CD56+NKG2C+, CD3+CD56+NKG2C- and CD3+CD56-NKG2C+ T-cell subsets from about eight donors, TCR beta-chain repertoires were profiled. Among the eight sequenced donors, only one was HCMV-seronegative, while the other seven were HCMV-seropositive. In several experiments an anti-gammadeltaTCR antibody was added to restrict sorting to alphabetaTCR-expressing T cells. In six donors, the dominant CD3+CD56+NKG2C+ clonotypes were found to rank among the top 10 CD8+ clonotypes and to make up 1.0-7.0% of CD8+ T cells. Those dominant clonotypes were again the most abundant among CD3+CD56-NKG2C+ cells in a handful of donors, at about 28.3-65%. Whether the expanded NKG2C-expressing T cell clones were specific for HCMV antigens remained unclear. All eight donors whose samples were sequenced were randomly selected healthy volunteers, three of them men and five women. To determine HCMV serostatus, a commercial ELISA kit was used to detect HCMV-specific IgG in serum. For about 6 donors, bulk peripheral blood T-cell repertoires were additionally sequenced from unsorted PBMC. Reads were demultiplexed and grouped by UMI with MIGEC, and clonotypes were assembled and quantified with MiTCR. Only TCR cDNA sequences supported by at least two reads were kept to exclude erroneous sequences. The tcR package was used for downstream repertoire analysis, with clonotypes matched between fractions based on CDR3 nucleotide sequence plus V segment. VDJmatch was used to annotate antigen specificity against VDJdb, with one amino acid substitution in CDR3 allowed.

The sample taken for sequencing was PBMCs. The chain links TRBV12-3 or TRBV12-4 with TRBJ1-1; 7 nucleotides in the junction match TRBD1. This TCR was sampled from a woman aged 18-29 years in good health. CDR3 region: CASIWGTANVMNTEAFF. The DNA is TGTGCCAGCATCTGGGGGACAGCAAATGTCATGAACACTGAAGCTTTCTTT.